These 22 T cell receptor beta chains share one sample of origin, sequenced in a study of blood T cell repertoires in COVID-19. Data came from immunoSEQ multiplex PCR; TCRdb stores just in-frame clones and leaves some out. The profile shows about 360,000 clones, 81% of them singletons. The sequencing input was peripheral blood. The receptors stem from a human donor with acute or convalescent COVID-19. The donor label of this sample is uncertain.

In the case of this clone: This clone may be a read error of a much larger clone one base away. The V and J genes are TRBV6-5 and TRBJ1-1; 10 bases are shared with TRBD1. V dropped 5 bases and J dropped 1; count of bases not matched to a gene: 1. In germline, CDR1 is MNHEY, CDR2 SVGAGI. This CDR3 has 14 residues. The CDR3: CASSRTGGNTEAFF. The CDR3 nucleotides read TGTGCCAGCAGTCGGACAGGGGGGAACACTGAAGCTTTCTTT.

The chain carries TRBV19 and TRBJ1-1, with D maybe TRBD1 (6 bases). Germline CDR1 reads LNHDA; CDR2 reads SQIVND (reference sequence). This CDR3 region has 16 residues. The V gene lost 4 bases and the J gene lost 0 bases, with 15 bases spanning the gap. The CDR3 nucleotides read TGTGCCAGTAGTACAGGCGGGGGCAGACTGAACACTGAAGCTTTCTTT. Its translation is CASSTGGGRLNTEAFF. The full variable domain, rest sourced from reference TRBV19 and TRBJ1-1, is DGGITQSPKYLFRKEGQNVTLSCEQNLNHDAMYWYRQDPGQGLRLIYYSQIVNDFQKGDIAEGYSVSREKKESFPLTVTSAQKNPTAFYLCASSTGGGRLNTEAFFGQGTRLTVV.

CDR3 residues: CASSLTSSQYF. CDR3 bases: TGTGCCAGCAGCTTAACATCTTCCCAGTACTTC. The chain couples TRBV7-9 to TRBJ2-5, with no clear D. V lost 2 bases and J lost 9, with 7 bases in between. The CDR3 runs 11 residues. Per germline, CDR1 SEHNR and CDR2 FQNEAQ (reference sequence). Complete variable domain (other parts from reference TRBV7-9 and TRBJ2-5): DTGVSQNPRHKITKRGQNVTFRCDPISEHNRLYWYRQTLGQGPEFLTYFQNEAQLEKSRLLSDRFSAERPKGSFSTLEIQRTEQGDSAMYLCASSLTSSQYFGPGTRLLVL.

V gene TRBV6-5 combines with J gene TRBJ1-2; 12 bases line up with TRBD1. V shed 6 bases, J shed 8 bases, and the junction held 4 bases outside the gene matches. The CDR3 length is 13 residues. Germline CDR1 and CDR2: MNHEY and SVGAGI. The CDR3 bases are TGTGCCAGCAGGGGACAGGGGGCTAAGGGCTACACCTTC. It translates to CASRGQGAKGYTF.

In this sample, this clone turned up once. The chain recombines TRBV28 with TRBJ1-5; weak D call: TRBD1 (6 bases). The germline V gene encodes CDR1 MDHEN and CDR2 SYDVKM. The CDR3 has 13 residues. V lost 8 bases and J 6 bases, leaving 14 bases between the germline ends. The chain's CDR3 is CASGLSGAQPQHF. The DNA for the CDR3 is TGTGCCAGCGGATTGTCAGGGGCTCAGCCCCAGCATTTT.

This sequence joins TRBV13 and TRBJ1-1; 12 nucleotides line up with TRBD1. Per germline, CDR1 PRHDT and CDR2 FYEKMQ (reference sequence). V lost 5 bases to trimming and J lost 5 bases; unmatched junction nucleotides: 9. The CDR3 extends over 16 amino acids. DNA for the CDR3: TGTGCCAGCAGCCCCGGGGGGGGACAGGGGGCTACTGAAGCTTTCTTT. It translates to CASSPGGGQGATEAFF.

CDR3 region: CASRRQGRDSNQPQHF. The CDR3 DNA reads TGTGCAAGTCGCAGACAGGGTCGCGATAGCAATCAGCCCCAGCATTTT. The chain joins TRBV12-2 to TRBJ1-5; TRBD1 is the table's D call, not checked against the DNA. TRBV12-2 constitutes a pseudogene. The CDR3 covers 16 residues.

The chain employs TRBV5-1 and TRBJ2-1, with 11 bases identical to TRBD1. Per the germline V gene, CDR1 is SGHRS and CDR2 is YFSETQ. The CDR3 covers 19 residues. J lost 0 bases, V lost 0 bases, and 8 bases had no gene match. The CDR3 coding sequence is TGCGCCAGCAGCTTGGTTTGGACAGGGGGCGCGGGCTCCTACAATGAGCAGTTCTTC. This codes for CASSLVWTGGAGSYNEQFF.

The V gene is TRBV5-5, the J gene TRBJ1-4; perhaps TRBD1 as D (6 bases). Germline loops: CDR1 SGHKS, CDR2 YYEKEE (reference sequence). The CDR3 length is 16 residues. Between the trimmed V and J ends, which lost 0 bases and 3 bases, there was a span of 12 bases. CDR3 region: CASSLGATGSNEKLFF. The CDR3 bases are TGTGCCAGCAGCTTGGGGGCCACAGGGTCTAATGAAAAACTGTTTTTT.

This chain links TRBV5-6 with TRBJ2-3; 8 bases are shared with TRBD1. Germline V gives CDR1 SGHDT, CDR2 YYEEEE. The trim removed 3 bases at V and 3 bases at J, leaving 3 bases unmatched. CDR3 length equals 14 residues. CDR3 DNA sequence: TGTGCCAGCAGCTACGGGACAGGAACAGATACGCAGTATTTT. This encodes CASSYGTGTDTQYF.

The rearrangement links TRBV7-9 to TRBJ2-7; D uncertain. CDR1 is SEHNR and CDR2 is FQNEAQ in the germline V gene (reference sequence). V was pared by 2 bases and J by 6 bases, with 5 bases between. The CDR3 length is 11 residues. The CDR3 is CASSLTGEQYF. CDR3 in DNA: TGTGCCAGCAGCTTAACGGGCGAGCAGTACTTC.

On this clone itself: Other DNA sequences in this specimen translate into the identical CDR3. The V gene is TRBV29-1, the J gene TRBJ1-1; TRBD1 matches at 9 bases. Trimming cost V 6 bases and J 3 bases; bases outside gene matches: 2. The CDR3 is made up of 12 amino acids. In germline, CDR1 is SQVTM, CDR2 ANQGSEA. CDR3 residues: CSVGTGYTEAFF. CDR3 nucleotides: TGCAGCGTGGGGACAGGGTACACTGAAGCTTTCTTT.

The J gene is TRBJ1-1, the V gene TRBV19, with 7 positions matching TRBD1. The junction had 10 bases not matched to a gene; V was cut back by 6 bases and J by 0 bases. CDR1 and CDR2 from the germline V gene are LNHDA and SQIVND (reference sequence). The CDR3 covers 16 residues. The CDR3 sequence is CASRIDRVSMNTEAFF. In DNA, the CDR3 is TGTGCCAGTAGGATCGACAGGGTTTCGATGAACACTGAAGCTTTCTTT.

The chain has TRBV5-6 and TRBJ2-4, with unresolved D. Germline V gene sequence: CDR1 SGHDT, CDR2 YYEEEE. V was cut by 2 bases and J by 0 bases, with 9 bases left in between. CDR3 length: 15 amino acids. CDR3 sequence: CASSLRGLAKNIQYF. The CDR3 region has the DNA TGTGCCAGCAGCTTACGCGGCTTAGCCAAAAACATTCAGTACTTC.

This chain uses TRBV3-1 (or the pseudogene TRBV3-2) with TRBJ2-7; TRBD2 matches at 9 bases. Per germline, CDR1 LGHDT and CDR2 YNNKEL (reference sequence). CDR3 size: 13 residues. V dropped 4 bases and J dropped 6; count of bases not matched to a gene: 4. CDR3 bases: TGTGCCAGCAGCCCCCGGACTAGCGCCGAGCAGTACTTC. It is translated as CASSPRTSAEQYF.

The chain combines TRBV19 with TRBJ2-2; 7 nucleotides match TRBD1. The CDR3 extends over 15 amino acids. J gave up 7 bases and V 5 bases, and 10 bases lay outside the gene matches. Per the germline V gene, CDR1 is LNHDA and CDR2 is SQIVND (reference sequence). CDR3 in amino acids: CASSVTGVQVGELFF. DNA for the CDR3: TGTGCCAGTAGTGTAACAGGGGTACAGGTCGGGGAGCTGTTTTTT.

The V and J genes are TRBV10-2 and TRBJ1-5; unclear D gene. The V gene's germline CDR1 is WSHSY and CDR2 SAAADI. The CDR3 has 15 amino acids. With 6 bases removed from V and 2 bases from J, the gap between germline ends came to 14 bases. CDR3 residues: CASRAAGGGNQPQHF. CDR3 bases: TGCGCCAGCAGGGCGGCCGGAGGCGGCAATCAGCCCCAGCATTTT.

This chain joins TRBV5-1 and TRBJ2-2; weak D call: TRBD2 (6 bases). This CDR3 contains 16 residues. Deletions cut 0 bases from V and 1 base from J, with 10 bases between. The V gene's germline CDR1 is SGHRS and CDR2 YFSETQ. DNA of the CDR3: TGCGCCAGCAGCTTGGCCGGGACTCAGAACACCGGGGAGCTGTTTTTT. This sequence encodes CASSLAGTQNTGELFF.

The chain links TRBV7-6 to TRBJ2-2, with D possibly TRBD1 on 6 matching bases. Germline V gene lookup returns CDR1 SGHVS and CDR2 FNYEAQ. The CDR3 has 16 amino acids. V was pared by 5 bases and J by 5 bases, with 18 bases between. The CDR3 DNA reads TGTGCCAGCAGCCCACAACCGGGACAAAGAACCGGGGAGCTGTTTTTT. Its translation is CASSPQPGQRTGELFF.

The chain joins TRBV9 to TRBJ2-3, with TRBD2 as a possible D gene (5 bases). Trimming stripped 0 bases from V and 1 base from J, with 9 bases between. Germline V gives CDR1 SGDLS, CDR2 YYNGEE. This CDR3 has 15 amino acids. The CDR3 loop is CASSVGWERTDTQYF. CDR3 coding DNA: TGTGCCAGCAGCGTAGGATGGGAGCGCACAGATACGCAGTATTTT. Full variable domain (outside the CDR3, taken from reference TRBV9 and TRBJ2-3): DSGVTQTPKHLITATGQRVTLRCSPRSGDLSVYWYQQSLDQGLQFLIQYYNGEERAKGNILERFSAQQFPDLHSELNLSSLELGDSALYFCASSVGWERTDTQYFGPGTRLTVL.

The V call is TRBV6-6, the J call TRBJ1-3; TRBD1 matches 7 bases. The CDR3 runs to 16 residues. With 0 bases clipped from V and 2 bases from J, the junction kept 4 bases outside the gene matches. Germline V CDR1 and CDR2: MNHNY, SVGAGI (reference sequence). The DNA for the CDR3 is TGTGCCAGCAGTTACTCGACAGGGAGGACTGGAAACACCATATATTTT. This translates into CASSYSTGRTGNTIYF.

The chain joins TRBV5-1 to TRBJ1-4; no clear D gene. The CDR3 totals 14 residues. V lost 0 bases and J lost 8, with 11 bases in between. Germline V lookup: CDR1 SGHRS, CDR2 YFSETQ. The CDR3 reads CASSLVPGSEKLFF. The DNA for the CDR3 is TGCGCCAGCAGCTTGGTCCCGGGGTCCGAAAAACTGTTTTTT.